What follows are 8 T cell receptor beta chains derived from one specimen sequenced in a study of beta chain features in type 1 diabetes listed by TCRdb under 2018. The library was prepared using the immunoSEQ multiplex PCR assay. The High Capacity cDNA Reverse Transcription Kit was used to reverse transcribe all of the isolated RNA, meaning that expressed TCRB transcripts were what got sequenced. Held by TCRdb, this immuneACCESS table contains in-frame sequences only and omits some clones. Under half of the omission traces to an unresolved V gene where checked; the cause of the rest is unknown. The sample yields about 250,000 clones; around 14% were counted once. The ten largest clones add up to roughly 0.028% of the sample. The sequencing sample was made of naive CD4+ T cells from blood. This sample's cell subset or site label indicates: true naive CD4+ T cells. The receptor set was obtained from a woman aged 40 to 49 in good health.

The chain links TRBV5-8 to TRBJ1-1; D is possibly TRBD1 (6 bases). Per germline, CDR1 SGHTS and CDR2 YDEGEE. Trimming took 5 bases from V and 3 from J, leaving 11 bases between them. The CDR3 spans 13 residues. This CDR3 is CASRQGWDTEAFF. Here the CDR3 DNA reads TGTGCCAGCAGACAGGGTTGGGACACTGAAGCTTTCTTT.

The rearrangement links TRBV7-2 to TRBJ1-1, with unresolved D. In germline, CDR1 is SGHTA, CDR2 FQGNSA. This CDR3 is 14 amino acids long. Trimming removed 5 bases from V and 1 base from J, with 11 bases in between. Here the CDR3 reads CASSPGSGNTEAFF. CDR3 DNA sequence: TGTGCCAGCAGCCCGGGGTCCGGGAACACTGAAGCTTTCTTT.

CDR3 bases: TGCGCCAGCAGCTTGGCAATCCTAGCGGGGGGGCCTAGAGTCAATGAGCAGTTCTTC. This encodes CASSLAILAGGPRVNEQFF. The V gene is TRBV5-1, the J gene TRBJ2-1; 12 nucleotides match TRBD2. V was clipped by 0 bases and J by 6 bases; unmatched bases: 13. This CDR3 has 19 amino acids. The germline gives CDR1 SGHRS, CDR2 YFSETQ.

This clone was detected only a few times. V and J are TRBV13 and TRBJ1-4; TRBD1 is a possible D gene (6 bases). V lost 5 bases to trimming and J lost 8 bases, with 18 bases between them. CDR1 is PRHDT, CDR2 FYEKMQ, per germline (reference sequence). The CDR3 consists of 15 residues. CDR3 region: CASSGLQGEREKLFF. The CDR3 DNA sequence: TGTGCCAGCAGCGGCTTACAGGGAGAGAGGGAAAAACTGTTTTTT.

This clone was seen a few times. J is TRBJ1-2 and V is TRBV7-8; the D gene is possibly TRBD1 (5 bases). Germline CDR1 SGHVS, CDR2 FQNEAQ. Trimming took off 5 bases at V and 4 bases at J, with 8 bases between the two ends. The CDR3 length is 12 residues. CDR3 in DNA: TGTGCCAGCAGCGGGGGGTCCTATGGCTACACCTTC. Protein: CASSGGSYGYTF.

This clone has just a few counts. A junction end diverges from the germline sequence, so it may reflect a read error. V is TRBV20-1 and J is TRBJ1-2; D gene ambiguous. Germline-derived CDR1 and CDR2 are DFQATT and SNEGSKA (reference sequence). This CDR3 has 9 amino acids. Written as DNA, the CDR3 is TGCAGTGCTGGGCCCGAATTTTCGTTC. It encodes CSAGPEFSF.

The J gene is TRBJ2-3, the V gene TRBV6-6; D remains ambiguous. Per the germline V gene, CDR1 is MNHNY and CDR2 is SVGAGI (reference sequence). The CDR3 contains 15 residues. V dropped 7 bases and J dropped 2 bases, with 16 bases sitting between them. Written as DNA, the CDR3 is TGTGCCAGCAAGTCCTATCACCTCTTCACAGATACGCAGTATTTT. Translating it yields CASKSYHLFTDTQYF.

The chain has TRBV18 and TRBJ2-5; no reliable D call. The CDR3 is made up of 15 amino acids. The V end lost 3 bases, the J end lost 5 bases, and 16 bases lay between the germline ends. Germline V gene lookup returns CDR1 KGHSH and CDR2 LQKENI. In nucleotides, the CDR3 is TGTGCCAGCTCACCCCTGGAGACTCTCGGGGAGACCCAGTACTTC. This translates into CASSPLETLGETQYF.